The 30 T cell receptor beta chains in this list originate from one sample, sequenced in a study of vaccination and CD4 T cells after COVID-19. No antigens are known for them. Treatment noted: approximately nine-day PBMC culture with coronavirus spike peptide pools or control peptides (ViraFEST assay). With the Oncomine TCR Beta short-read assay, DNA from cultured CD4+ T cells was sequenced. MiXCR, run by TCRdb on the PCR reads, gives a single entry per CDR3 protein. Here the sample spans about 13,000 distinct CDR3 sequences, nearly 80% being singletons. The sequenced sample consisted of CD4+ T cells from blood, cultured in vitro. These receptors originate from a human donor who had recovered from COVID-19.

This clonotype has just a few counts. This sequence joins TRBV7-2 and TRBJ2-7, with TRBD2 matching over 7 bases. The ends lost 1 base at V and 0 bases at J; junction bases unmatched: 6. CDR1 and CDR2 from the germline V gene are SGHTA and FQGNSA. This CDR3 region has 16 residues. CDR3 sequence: CASSLGPAGSSYEQYF. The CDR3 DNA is TGTGCCAGCAGCTTAGGGCCAGCGGGAAGCTCCTACGAGCAGTACTTC. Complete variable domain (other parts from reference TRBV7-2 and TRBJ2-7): GAGVSQSPSNKVTEKGKDVELRCDPISGHTALYWYRQSLGQGLEFLIYFQGNSAPDKSGLPSDRFSAERTGGSVSTLTIQRTQQEDSAVYLCASSLGPAGSSYEQYFGPGTRLTVT.

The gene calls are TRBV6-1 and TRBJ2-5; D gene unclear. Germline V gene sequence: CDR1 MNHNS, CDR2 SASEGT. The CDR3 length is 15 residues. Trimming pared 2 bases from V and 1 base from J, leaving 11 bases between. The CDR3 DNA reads TGTGCCAGCAGTGAAAGGAAATCTACCCAAGAGACCCAGTACTTC. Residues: CASSERKSTQETQYF.

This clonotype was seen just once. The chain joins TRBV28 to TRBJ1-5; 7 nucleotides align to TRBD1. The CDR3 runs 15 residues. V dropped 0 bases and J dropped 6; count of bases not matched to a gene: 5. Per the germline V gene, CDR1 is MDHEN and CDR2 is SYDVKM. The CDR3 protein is CASSLWQGGGQPQHF. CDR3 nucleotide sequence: TGTGCCAGCAGTTTATGGCAGGGGGGCGGTCAGCCCCAGCATTTT.

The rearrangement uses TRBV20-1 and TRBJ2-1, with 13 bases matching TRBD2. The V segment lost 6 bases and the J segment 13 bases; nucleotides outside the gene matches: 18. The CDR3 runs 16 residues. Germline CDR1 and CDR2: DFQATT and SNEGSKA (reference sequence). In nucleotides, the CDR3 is TGCAGTGCCCAAGAGATGGGACTAGCGGGAAAGACTCTCCAGTTCTTC. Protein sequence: CSAQEMGLAGKTLQFF.

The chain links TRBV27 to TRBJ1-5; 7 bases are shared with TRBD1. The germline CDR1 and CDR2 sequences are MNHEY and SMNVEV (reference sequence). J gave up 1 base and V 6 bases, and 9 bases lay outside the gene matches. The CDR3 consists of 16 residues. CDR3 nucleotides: TGTGCCAGCAGCCCTTATTCCAGGGGGAGCAATCAGCCCCAGCATTTT. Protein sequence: CASSPYSRGSNQPQHF.

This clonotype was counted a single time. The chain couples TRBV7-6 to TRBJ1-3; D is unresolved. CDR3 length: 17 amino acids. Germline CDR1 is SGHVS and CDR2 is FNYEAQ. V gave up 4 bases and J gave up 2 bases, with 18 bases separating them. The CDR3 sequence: CASSSGSREVAGNTIYF. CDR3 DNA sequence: TGTGCCAGCAGCTCCGGGTCCCGGGAAGTGGCTGGAAACACCATATATTTT.

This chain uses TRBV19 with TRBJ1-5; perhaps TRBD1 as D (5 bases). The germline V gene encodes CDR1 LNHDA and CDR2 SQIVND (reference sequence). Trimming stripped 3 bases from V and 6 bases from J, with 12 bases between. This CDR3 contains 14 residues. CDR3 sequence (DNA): TGTGCCAGTAGTATTCTCAGGGAATCTCAGCCCCAGCATTTT. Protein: CASSILRESQPQHF.

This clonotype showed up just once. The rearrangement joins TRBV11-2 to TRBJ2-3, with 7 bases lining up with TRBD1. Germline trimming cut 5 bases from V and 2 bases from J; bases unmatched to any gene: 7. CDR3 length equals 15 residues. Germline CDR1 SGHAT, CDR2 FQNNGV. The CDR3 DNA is TGTGCCAGCAGCCGCAACAGGGGCGCCACAGATACGCAGTATTTT. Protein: CASSRNRGATDTQYF.

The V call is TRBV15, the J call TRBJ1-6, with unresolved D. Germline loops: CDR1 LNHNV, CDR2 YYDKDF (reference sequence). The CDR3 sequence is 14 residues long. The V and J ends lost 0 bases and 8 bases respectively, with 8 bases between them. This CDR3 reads CATSRESDHSPLHF. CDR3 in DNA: TGTGCCACCAGCAGAGAGTCAGATCATTCACCCCTCCACTTT.

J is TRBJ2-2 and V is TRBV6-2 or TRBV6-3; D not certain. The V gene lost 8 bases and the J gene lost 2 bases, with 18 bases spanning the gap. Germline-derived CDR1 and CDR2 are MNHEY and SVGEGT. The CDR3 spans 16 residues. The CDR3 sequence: CASGLYRPLNTGELFF. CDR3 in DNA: TGTGCCAGCGGGTTGTACCGGCCGCTCAACACCGGGGAGCTGTTTTTT.

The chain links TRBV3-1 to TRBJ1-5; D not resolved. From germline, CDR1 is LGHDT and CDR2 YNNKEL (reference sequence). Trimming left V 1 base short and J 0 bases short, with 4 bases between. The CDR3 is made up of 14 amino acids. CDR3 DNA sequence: TGTGCCAGCAGCCAAGGGGGTAGCAATCAGCCCCAGCATTTT. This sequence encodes CASSQGGSNQPQHF.

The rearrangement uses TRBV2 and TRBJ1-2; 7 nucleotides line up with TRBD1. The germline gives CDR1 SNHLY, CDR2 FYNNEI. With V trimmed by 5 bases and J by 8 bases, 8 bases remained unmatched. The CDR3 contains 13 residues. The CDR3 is CASSLTGMGGYTF. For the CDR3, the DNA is TGTGCCAGCAGTTTGACAGGGATGGGCGGCTACACCTTC.

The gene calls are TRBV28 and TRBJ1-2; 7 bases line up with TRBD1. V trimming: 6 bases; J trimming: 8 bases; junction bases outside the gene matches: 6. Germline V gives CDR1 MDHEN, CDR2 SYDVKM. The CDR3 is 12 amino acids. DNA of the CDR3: TGTGCCAGCAGACCGACAGGGCGGGGCTACACCTTC. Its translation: CASRPTGRGYTF.

The CDR3 loop is CASSRDINSPLHF. In DNA, the CDR3 is TGTGCCAGCAGCAGGGACATTAATTCACCCCTCCACTTT. J is TRBJ1-6 and V is TRBV7-2; D possibly corresponds to TRBD1 (6 bases). Germline values: CDR1 SGHTA, CDR2 FQGNSA. This CDR3 is 13 amino acids long. V lost 5 bases and J lost 6, with 8 bases in between. Combining the CDR3 with reference TRBV7-2 and TRBJ1-6 gives the whole variable domain GAGVSQSPSNKVTEKGKDVELRCDPISGHTALYWYRQSLGQGLEFLIYFQGNSAPDKSGLPSDRFSAERTGGSVSTLTIQRTQQEDSAVYLCASSRDINSPLHFGNGTRLTVT.

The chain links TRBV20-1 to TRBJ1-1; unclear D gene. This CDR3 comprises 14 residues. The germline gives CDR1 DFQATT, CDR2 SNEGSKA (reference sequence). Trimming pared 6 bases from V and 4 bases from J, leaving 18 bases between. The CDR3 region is CSAARQGLSTEAFF. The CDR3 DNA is TGCAGTGCCGCACGTCAAGGGCTTTCCACTGAAGCTTTCTTT.

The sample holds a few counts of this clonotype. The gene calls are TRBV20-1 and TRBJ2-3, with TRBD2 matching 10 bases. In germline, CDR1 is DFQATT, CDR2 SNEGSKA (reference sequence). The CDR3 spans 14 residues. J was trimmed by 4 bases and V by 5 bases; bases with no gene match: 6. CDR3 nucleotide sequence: TGCAGTGCTTTCCTAGCGGGAGTGTCAGATACGCAGTATTTT. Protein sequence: CSAFLAGVSDTQYF.

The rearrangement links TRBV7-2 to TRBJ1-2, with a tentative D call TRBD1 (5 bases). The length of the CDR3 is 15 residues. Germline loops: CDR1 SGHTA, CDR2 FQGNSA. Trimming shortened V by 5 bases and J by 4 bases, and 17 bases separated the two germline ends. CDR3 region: CASSPPAGTVYGYTF. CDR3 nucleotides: TGTGCCAGCAGCCCTCCTGCCGGGACGGTCTATGGCTACACCTTC.

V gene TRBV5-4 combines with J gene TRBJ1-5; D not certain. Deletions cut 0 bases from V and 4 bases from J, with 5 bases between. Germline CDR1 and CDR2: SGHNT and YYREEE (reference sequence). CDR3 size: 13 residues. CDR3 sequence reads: CASSLAGNQPQHF. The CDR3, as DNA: TGTGCCAGCAGCTTGGCGGGGAATCAGCCCCAGCATTTT. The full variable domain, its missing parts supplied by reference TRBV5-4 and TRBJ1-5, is ETGVTQSPTHLIKTRGQQVTLRCSSQSGHNTVSWYQQALGQGPQFIFQYYREEENGRGNFPPRFSGLQFPNYSSELNVNALELDDSALYLCASSLAGNQPQHFGDGTRLSIL.

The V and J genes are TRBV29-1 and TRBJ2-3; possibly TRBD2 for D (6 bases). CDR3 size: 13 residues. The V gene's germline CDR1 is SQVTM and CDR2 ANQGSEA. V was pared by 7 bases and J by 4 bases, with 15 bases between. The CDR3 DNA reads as TGCAGCGCCCGGACGGGAGTCGCAGATACGCAGTATTTT. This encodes CSARTGVADTQYF.

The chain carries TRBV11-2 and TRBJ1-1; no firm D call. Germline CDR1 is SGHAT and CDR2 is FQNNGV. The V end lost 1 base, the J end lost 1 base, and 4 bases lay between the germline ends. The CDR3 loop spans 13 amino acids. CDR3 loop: CASSLGRNTEAFF. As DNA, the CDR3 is TGTGCCAGCAGCTTAGGAAGGAACACTGAAGCTTTCTTT.

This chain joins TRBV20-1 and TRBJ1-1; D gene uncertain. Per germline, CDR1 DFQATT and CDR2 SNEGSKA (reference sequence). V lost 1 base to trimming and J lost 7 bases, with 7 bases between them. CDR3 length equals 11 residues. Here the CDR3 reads CSARGPREAFF. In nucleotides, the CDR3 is TGCAGTGCTAGAGGACCGCGTGAAGCTTTCTTT.

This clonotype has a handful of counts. CDR3 protein: CSARIPYQPQHF. Written as DNA, the CDR3 is TGCAGTGCTAGGATCCCTTATCAGCCCCAGCATTTT. V gene TRBV20-1 combines with J gene TRBJ1-5; no definite D call. The CDR3 sequence is 12 residues long. Germline assignment: CDR1 DFQATT and CDR2 SNEGSKA (reference sequence). V was cut by 3 bases and J by 5 bases, with 8 bases left in between.

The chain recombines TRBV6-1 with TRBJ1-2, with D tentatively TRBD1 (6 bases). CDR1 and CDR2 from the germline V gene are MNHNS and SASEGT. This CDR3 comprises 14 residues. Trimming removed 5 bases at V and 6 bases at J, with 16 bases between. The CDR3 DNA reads TGTGCCAGCAGTCTGCTCCGACAGGAGGATGGCTACACCTTC. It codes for CASSLLRQEDGYTF.

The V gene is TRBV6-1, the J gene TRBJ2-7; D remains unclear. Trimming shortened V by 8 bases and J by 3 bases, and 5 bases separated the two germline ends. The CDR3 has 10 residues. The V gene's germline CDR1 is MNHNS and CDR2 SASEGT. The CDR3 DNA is TGTGCCAGCGAACTCTACGAGCAGTACTTC. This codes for CASELYEQYF.

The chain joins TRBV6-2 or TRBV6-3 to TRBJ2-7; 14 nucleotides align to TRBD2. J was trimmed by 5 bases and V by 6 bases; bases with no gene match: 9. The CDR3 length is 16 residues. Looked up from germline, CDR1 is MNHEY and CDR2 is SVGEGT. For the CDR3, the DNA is TGTGCCAGCAGGCCGAACGCGGGACTAGCGGGGGACGAGCAGTACTTC. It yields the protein CASRPNAGLAGDEQYF.

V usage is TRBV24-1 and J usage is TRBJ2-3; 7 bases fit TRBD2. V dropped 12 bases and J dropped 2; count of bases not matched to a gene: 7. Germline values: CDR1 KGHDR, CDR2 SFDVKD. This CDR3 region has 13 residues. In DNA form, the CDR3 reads TGTGCCGCCACTAGCGAAAACACAGATACGCAGTATTTT. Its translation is CAATSENTDTQYF.

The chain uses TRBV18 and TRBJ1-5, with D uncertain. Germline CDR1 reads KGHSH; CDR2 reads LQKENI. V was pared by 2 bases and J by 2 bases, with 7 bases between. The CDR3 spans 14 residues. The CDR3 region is CASSPTRGNQPQHF. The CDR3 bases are TGTGCCAGCTCACCAACGCGGGGCAATCAGCCCCAGCATTTT.

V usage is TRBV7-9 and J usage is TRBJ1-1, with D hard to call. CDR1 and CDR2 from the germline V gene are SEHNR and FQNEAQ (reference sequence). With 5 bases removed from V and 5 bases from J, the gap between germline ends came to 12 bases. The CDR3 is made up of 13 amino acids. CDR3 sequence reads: CASSLIVGTEAFF. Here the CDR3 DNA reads TGTGCCAGCAGCCTTATCGTCGGGACTGAAGCTTTCTTT.

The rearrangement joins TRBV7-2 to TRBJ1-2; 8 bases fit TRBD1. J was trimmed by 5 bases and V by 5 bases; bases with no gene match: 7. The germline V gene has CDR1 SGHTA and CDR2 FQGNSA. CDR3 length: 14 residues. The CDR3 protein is CASSPRTGRYGYTF. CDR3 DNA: TGTGCCAGCAGCCCGAGGACAGGGAGGTATGGCTACACCTTC.

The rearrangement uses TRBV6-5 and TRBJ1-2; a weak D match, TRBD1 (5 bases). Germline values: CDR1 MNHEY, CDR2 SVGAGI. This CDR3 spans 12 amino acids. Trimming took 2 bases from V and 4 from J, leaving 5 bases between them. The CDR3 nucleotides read TGTGCCAGCAGTTACGGGGGCTATGGCTACACCTTC. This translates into CASSYGGYGYTF.